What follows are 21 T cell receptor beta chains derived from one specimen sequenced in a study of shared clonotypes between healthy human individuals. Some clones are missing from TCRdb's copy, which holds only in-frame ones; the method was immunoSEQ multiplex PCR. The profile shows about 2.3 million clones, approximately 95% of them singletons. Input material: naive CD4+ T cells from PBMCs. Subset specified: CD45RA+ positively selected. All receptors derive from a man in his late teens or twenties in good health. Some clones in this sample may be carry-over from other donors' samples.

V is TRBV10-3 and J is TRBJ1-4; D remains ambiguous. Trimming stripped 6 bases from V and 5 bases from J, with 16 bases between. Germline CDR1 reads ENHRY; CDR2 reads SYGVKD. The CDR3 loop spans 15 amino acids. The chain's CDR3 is CAISYSGLENEKLFF. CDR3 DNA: TGTGCCATCAGCTACTCGGGCCTGGAGAATGAAAAACTGTTTTTT.

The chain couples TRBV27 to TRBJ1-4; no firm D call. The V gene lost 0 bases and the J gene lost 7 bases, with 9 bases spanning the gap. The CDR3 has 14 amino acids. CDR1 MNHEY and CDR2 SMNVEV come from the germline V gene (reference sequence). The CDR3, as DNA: TGTGCCAGCAGTTTATCGCCGGCCTCTGAAAAACTGTTTTTT. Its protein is CASSLSPASEKLFF. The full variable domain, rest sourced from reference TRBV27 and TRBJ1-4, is EAQVTQNPRYLITVTGKKLTVTCSQNMNHEYMSWYRQDPGLGLRQIYYSMNVEVTDKGDVPEGYKVSRKEKRNFPLILESPSPNQTSLYFCASSLSPASEKLFFGSGTQLSVL.

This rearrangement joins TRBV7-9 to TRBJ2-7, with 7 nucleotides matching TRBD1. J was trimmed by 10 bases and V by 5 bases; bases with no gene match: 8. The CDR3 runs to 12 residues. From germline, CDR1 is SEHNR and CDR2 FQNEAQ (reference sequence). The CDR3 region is CASSRHDRDQYF. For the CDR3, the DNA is TGTGCCAGCAGCCGCCACGACAGGGACCAGTACTTC.

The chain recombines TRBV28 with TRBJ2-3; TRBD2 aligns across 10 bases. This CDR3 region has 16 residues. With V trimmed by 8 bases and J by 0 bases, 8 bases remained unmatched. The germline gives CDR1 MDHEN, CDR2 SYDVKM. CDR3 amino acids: CASPGPTSGSTDTQYF. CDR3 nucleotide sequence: TGTGCCAGCCCAGGCCCGACTAGCGGGAGCACAGATACGCAGTATTTT.

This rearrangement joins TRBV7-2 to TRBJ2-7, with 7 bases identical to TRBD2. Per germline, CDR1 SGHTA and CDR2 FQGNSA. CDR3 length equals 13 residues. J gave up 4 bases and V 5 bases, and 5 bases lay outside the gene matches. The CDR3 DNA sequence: TGTGCCAGCAGCCTGCGGGAGCCGTACGAGCAGTACTTC. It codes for CASSLREPYEQYF.

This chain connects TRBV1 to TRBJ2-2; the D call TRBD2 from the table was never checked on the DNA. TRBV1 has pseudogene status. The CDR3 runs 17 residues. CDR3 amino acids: CTSSPGTRVRSPGELFF. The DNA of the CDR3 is TGCACCAGCAGCCCGGGGACTAGGGTGCGATCACCCGGGGAGCTGTTTTTT.

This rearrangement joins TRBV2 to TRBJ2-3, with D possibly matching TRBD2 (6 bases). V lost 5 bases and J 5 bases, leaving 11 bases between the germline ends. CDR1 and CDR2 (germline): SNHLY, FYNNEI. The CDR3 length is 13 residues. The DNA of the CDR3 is TGTGCCAGCAGTTCAAGGCGGGAAGATACGCAGTATTTT. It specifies CASSSRREDTQYF.

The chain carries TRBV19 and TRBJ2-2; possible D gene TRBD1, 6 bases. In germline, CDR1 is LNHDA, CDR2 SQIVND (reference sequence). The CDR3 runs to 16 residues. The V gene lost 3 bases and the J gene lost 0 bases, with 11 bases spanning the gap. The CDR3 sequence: CASSIYWGPNTGELFF. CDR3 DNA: TGTGCCAGTAGTATTTATTGGGGGCCGAACACCGGGGAGCTGTTTTTT.

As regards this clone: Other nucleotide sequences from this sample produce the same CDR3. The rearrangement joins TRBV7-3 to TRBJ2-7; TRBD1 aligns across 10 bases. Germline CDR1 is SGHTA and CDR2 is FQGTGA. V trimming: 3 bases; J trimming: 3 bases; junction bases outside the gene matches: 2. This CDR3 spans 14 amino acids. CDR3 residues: CASSLTGGNYEQYF. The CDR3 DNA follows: TGTGCCAGCAGCTTGACAGGGGGCAACTACGAGCAGTACTTC.

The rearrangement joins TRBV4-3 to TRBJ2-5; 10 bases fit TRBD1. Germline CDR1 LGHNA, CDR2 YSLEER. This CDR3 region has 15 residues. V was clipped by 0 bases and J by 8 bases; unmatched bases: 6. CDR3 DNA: TGCGCCAGCAGCCAAGATATTCGGACAGGGGGTACCCAGTACTTC. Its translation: CASSQDIRTGGTQYF.

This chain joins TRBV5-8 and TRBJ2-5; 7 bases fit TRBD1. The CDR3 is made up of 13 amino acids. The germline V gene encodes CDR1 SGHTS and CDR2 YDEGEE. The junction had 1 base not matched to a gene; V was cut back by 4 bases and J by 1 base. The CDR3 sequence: CASSDRAQETQYF. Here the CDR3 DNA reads TGTGCCAGCAGCGACAGGGCCCAAGAGACCCAGTACTTC. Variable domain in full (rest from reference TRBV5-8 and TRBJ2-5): EAGVTQSPTHLIKTRGQQATLRCSPISGHTSVYWYQQALGLGLQFLLWYDEGEERNRGNFPPRFSGRQFPNYSSELNVNALELEDSALYLCASSDRAQETQYFGPGTRLLVL.

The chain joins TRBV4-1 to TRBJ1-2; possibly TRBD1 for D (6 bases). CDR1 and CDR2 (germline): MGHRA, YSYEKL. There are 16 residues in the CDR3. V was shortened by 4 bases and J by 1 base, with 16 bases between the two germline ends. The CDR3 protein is CASSPAGGRGNYGYTF. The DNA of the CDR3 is TGCGCCAGCAGCCCCGCCGGGGGCCGGGGTAACTATGGCTACACCTTC.

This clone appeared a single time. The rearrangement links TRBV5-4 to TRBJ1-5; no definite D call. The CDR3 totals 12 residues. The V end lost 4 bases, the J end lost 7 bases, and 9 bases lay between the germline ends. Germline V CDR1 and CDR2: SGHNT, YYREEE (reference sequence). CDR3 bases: TGTGCCAGCAGCATTTGGAACCAGCCCCAGCATTTT. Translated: CASSIWNQPQHF.

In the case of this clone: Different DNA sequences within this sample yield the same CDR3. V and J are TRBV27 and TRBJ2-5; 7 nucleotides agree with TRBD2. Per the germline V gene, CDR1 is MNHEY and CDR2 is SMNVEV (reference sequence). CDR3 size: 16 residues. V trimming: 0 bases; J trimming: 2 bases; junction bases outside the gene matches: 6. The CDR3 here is CASSLSRAGRQETQYF. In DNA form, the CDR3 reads TGTGCCAGCAGTTTATCCCGAGCGGGAAGGCAAGAGACCCAGTACTTC.

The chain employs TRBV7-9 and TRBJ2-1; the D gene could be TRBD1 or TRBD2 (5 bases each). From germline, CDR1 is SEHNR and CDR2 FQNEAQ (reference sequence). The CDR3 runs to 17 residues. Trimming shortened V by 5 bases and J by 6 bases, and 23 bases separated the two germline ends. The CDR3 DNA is TGTGCCAGCAGCCCAATTCCGGGGCCTCCGAGGGGCAATGAGCAGTTCTTC. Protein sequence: CASSPIPGPPRGNEQFF.

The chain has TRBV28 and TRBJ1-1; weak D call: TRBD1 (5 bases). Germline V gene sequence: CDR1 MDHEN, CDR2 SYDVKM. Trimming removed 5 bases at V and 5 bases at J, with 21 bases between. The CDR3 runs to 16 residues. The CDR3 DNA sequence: TGTGCCAGCAGTCCGGCCGGCCAGGGAGGCTGGACTGAAGCTTTCTTT. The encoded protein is CASSPAGQGGWTEAFF.

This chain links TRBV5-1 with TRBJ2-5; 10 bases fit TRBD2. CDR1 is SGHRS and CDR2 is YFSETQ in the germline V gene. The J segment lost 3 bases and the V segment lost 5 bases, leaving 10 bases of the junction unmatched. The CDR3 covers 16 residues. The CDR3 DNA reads TGCGCCAGCAGTGGGGTAGCGGGAGGCCTTAAAGAGACCCAGTACTTC. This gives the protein CASSGVAGGLKETQYF. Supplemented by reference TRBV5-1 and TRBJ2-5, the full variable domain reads KAGVTQTPRYLIKTRGQQVTLSCSPISGHRSVSWYQQTPGQGLQFLFEYFSETQRNKGNFPGRFSGRQFSNSRSEMNVSTLELGDSALYLCASSGVAGGLKETQYFGPGTRLLVL.

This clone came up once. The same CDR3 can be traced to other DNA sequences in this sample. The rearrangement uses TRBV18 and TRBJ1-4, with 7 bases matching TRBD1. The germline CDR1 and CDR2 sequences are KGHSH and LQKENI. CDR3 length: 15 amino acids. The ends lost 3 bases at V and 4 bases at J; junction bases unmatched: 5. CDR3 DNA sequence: TGTGCCAGCTCACCGCTGACAGGGAGTAATGAAAAACTGTTTTTT. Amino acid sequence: CASSPLTGSNEKLFF.

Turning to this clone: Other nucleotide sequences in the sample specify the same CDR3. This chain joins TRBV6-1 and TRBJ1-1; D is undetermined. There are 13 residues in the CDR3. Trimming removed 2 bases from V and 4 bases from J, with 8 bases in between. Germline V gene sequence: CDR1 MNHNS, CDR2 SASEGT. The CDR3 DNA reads TGTGCCAGCAGTGAACGGGGTGGCACTGAAGCTTTCTTT. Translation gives CASSERGGTEAFF.

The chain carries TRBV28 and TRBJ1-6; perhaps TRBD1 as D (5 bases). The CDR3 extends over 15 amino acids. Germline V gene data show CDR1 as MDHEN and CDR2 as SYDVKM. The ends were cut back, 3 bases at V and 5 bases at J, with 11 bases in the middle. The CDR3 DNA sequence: TGTGCCAGCAGTTTTGCCCGGGGGGATAATTCACCCCTCCACTTT. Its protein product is CASSFARGDNSPLHF. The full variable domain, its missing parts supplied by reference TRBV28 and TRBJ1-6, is DVKVTQSSRYLVKRTGEKVFLECVQDMDHENMFWYRQDPGLGLRLIYFSYDVKMKEKGDIPEGYSVSREKKERFSLILESASTNQTSMYLCASSFARGDNSPLHFGNGTRLTVT.

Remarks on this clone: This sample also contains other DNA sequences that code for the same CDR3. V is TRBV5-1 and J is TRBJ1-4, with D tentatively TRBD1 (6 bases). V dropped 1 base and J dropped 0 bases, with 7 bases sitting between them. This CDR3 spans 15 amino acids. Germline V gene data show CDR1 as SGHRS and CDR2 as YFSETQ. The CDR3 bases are TGCGCCAGCAGCTTGACAGGGACAACTAATGAAAAACTGTTTTTT. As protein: CASSLTGTTNEKLFF. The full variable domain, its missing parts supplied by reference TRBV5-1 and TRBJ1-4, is KAGVTQTPRYLIKTRGQQVTLSCSPISGHRSVSWYQQTPGQGLQFLFEYFSETQRNKGNFPGRFSGRQFSNSRSEMNVSTLELGDSALYLCASSLTGTTNEKLFFGSGTQLSVL.